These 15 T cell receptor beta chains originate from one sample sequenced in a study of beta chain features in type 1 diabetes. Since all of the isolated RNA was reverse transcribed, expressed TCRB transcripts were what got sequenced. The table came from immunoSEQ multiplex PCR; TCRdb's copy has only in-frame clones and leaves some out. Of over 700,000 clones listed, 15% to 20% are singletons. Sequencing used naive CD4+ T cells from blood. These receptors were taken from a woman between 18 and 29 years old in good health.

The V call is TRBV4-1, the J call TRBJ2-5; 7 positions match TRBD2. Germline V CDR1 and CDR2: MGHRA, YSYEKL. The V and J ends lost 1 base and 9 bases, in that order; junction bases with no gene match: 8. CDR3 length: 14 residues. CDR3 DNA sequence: TGCGCCAGCAGCCAAGTGGGTTTAGGGAGGGCCCAGTACTTC. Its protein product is CASSQVGLGRAQYF.

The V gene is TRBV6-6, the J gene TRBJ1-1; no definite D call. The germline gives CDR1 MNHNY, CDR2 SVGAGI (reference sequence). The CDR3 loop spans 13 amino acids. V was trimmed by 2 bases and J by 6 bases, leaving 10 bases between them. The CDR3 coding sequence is TGTGCCAGCAGTTACATGCGGGCAGCTGAAGCTTTCTTT. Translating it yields CASSYMRAAEAFF.

The CDR3 is CASSPGTGRSTEAFF. The CDR3 DNA is TGTGCCAGCTCCCCCGGGACAGGGAGGTCCACTGAAGCTTTCTTT. The chain combines TRBV7-3 with TRBJ1-1; 9 bases are a match to TRBD1. This CDR3 is 15 amino acids long. Germline CDR1 reads SGHTA; CDR2 reads FQGTGA. Trimming took 8 bases from V and 4 from J; bases not matched to a gene: 11.

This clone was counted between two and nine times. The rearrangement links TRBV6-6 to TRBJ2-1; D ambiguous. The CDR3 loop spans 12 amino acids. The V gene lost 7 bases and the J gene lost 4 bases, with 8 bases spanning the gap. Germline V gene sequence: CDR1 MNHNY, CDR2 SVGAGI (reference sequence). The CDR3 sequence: CASTFDYNEQFF. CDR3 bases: TGTGCCAGCACCTTCGATTACAATGAGCAGTTCTTC.

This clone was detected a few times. This CDR3 reads CASSTQAPGYTF. CDR3 in DNA: TGTGCCAGCAGTACTCAAGCTCCTGGCTACACCTTC. The chain combines TRBV5-4 with TRBJ1-2; D is undetermined. CDR1 and CDR2 (germline): SGHNT, YYREEE (reference sequence). V shed 5 bases and J shed 7 bases, with 12 bases lying between them. The CDR3 covers 12 residues.

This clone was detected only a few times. CDR3 coding DNA: TGTGCCAGCAGCTTAGTCAGTAGGGGCGAGCAGTACTTC. Translation gives CASSLVSRGEQYF. The chain links TRBV7-2 to TRBJ2-7, with a tentative D call TRBD1 (5 bases). The germline V and J ends were trimmed by 1 base and 6 bases, with 10 bases remaining between them. Germline V lookup: CDR1 SGHTA, CDR2 FQGNSA. The CDR3 sequence is 13 residues long. Based on the CDR3 plus reference TRBV7-2 and TRBJ2-7, the full variable domain is GAGVSQSPSNKVTEKGKDVELRCDPISGHTALYWYRQSLGQGLEFLIYFQGNSAPDKSGLPSDRFSAERTGGSVSTLTIQRTQQEDSAVYLCASSLVSRGEQYFGPGTRLTVT.

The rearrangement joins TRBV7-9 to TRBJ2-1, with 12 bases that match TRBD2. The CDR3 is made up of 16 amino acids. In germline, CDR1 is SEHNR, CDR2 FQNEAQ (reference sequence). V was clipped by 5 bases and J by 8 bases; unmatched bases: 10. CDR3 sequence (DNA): TGTGCCAGCAGCACGGGACTAGCGGGTGTGGGGTATGAGCAGTTCTTC. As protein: CASSTGLAGVGYEQFF.

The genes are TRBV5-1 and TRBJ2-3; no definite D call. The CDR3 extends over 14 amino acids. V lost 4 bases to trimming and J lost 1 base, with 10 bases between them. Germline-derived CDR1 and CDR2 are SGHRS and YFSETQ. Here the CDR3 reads CASSPGPRTDTQYF. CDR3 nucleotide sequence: TGCGCCAGCAGCCCCGGGCCCCGCACAGATACGCAGTATTTT.

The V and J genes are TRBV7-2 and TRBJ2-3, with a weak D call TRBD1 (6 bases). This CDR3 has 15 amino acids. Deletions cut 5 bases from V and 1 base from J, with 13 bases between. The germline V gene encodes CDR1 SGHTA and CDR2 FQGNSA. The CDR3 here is CASSGGQWRTDTQYF. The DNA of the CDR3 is TGTGCCAGCAGCGGAGGACAGTGGCGCACAGATACGCAGTATTTT.

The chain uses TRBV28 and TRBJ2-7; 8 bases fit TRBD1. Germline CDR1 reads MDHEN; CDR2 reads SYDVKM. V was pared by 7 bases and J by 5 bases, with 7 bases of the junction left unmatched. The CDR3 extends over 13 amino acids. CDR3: CASTKGQENEQYF. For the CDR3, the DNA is TGTGCCAGCACCAAGGGACAGGAAAACGAGCAGTACTTC.

The CDR3 DNA follows: TGTGCCAGCAGCGTCTACAGGGCTGGCTACACCTTC. Amino acid sequence: CASSVYRAGYTF. The chain is built from TRBV5-6 and TRBJ1-2; maybe TRBD1 (6 bases). V was trimmed by 4 bases and J by 7 bases, leaving 11 bases between them. From germline, CDR1 is SGHDT and CDR2 YYEEEE. The CDR3 runs 12 residues.

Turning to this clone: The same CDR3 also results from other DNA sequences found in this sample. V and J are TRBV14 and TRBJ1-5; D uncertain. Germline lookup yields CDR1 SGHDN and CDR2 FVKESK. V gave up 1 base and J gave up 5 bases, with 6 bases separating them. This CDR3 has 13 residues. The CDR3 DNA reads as TGTGCCAGCAGCCAAGGGCGGTATCAGCCCCAGCATTTT. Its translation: CASSQGRYQPQHF.

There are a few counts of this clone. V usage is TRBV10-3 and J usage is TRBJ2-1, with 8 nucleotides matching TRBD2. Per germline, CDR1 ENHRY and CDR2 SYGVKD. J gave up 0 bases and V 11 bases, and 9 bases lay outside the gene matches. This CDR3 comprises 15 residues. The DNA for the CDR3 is TGTGCCCGGGGGGGGGACCCCCACTCCTACAATGAGCAGTTCTTC. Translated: CARGGDPHSYNEQFF.

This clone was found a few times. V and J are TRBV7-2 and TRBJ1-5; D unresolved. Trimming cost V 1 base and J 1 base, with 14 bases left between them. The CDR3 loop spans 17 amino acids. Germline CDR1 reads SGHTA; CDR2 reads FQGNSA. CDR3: CASSLEFSSSSNQPQHF. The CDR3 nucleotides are TGTGCCAGCAGCTTAGAATTCTCCTCGAGCAGCAATCAGCCCCAGCATTTT. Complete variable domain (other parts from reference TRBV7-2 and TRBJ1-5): GAGVSQSPSNKVTEKGKDVELRCDPISGHTALYWYRQSLGQGLEFLIYFQGNSAPDKSGLPSDRFSAERTGGSVSTLTIQRTQQEDSAVYLCASSLEFSSSSNQPQHFGDGTRLSIL.

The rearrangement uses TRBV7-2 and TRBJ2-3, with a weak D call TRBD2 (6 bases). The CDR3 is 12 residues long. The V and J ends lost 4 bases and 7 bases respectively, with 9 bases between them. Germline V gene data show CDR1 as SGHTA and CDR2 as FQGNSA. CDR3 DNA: TGTGCCAGCAGCTGGGACTCCTATACGCAGTATTTT. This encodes CASSWDSYTQYF.